This TCR beta chain was profiled in a study of T cells in Graves' hyperthyroidism and ophthalmopathy. Using RNA transcripts as the source, TCR beta CDR3 regions were amplified. A first-round RT-PCR of the TCR CDR3 used the HTBI primer set. A single record per CDR3 protein comes from TCRdb applying MiXCR to the multiplex PCR reads. This table holds 600,000 to 750,000 distinct CDR3 sequences, 15% to 20% found once. The patients, who ranged from 18 to 65 in age, presented with newly diagnosed hyperthyroidism lasting under 2 months. The study excluded patients with uncontrolled infection, other autoimmune disease, pregnancy or lactation. In this sample, this clonotype turned up many times. This TCR was sampled from a man between 50 and 59 years old with Graves' hyperthyroidism. The sample comprised blood.

This chain's CDR3 is CASSYHTGRTEAFF. DNA for the CDR3: TGTGCCAGCAGCTACCATACAGGGCGGACTGAAGCTTTCTTT. V gene TRBV7-2 combines with J gene TRBJ1-1; perhaps TRBD1 as D (6 bases). Per germline, CDR1 SGHTA and CDR2 FQGNSA. V lost 4 bases, J lost 5 bases, and 14 bases lay in between. This CDR3 spans 14 amino acids.